A selection of T cell receptor beta chains follows, all from one sample in a study of beta chain features in type 1 diabetes. This table comes from immunoSEQ multiplex PCR, and its TCRdb copy is limited to in-frame clones, with some not included. The profile shows hundreds of thousands of clones, 13% of them singletons. Sequencing was carried out using naive CD4+ T cells from blood. The source of these receptors is a man between 18 and 35 years old with type 1 diabetes. Each CDR3 is given with its conserved first and last residue. Fields, in order: J gene, V gene, D gene, clone size, CDR3 protein, CDR3 DNA. D genes are given only for firm matches. Clone size is stated in some rows and not others, as once, few, many or a class when expanded.

>TRBJ1-1|TRBV4-1|TRBD1|few
CASSQADRDHTEAFF
TGCGCCAGCAGCCAAGCGGACAGGGACCACACTGAAGCTTTCTTT
>TRBJ2-1|TRBV14|-|-
CASSQARVEQFF
TGTGCCAGCAGCCAAGCAAGGGTTGAGCAGTTCTTC
>TRBJ2-1|TRBV30|-|-
CAWSEGVFNEQFF
TGTGCCTGGAGTGAGGGGGTCTTCAATGAGCAGTTCTTC
>TRBJ1-3|TRBV2|-|-
CASSELPVRSGNTIYF
TGTGCCAGCAGTGAACTTCCGGTTCGCTCTGGAAACACCATATATTTT
>TRBJ2-3|TRBV30|-|few
CAWSPSDTQYF
TGTGCCTGGAGTCCCTCGGATACGCAGTATTTT
>TRBJ2-7|TRBV9|-|-
CASSVGAGTYEQYF
TGTGCCAGCAGCGTAGGCGCTGGAACCTACGAGCAGTACTTC
>TRBJ2-7|TRBV5-1|TRBD1|-
CASSLAGSGGMDEQYF
TGCGCCAGCAGCTTGGCCGGATCAGGGGGCATGGACGAGCAGTACTTC
>TRBJ1-6|TRBV11-3|-|once
CASSRQGNSPLHF
TGTGCCAGCAGCAGGCAGGGGAATTCACCCCTCCACTTT
>TRBJ2-7|TRBV5-6|-|-
CASSQGPRKEHEQYF
TGTGCCAGCAGCCAGGGGCCCCGAAAAGAACACGAGCAGTACTTC
>TRBJ1-2|TRBV30|TRBD1|few
CAWSVRRSGTGGLGYTF
TGTGCCTGGAGTGTTCGACGCTCAGGGACAGGGGGATTAGGCTACACCTTC
>TRBJ2-1|TRBV28|-|few
CASSTVVADRGEQFF
TGTGCCAGCAGCACCGTTGTAGCGGATAGGGGTGAGCAGTTCTTC
>TRBJ1-2|TRBV4-1|TRBD1|few
CASSQAGTDYGYTF
TGCGCCAGCAGCCAGGCCGGGACAGATTATGGCTACACCTTC
>TRBJ1-1|TRBV7-6|TRBD1|-
CASSPTGTGEWGAFF
TGTGCCAGCAGCCCCACCGGGACAGGGGAATGGGGAGCTTTCTTT
>TRBJ2-1|TRBV5-4|-|few
CASSLVDGINEQFF
TGTGCCAGCAGCTTGGTGGATGGGATCAATGAGCAGTTCTTC
>TRBJ1-4|TRBV30|-|-
CAWNSGSGDEKLFF
TGTGCCTGGAATTCGGGGTCAGGGGATGAAAAACTGTTTTTT
>TRBJ1-2|TRBV6-1|-|-
CASSDYYGYTF
TGTGCCAGCAGTGATTACTATGGCTACACCTTC
>TRBJ2-7|TRBV18|-|few
CASSPSTGGNYEQYF
TGTGCCAGCTCACCTTCGACCGGGGGAAACTACGAGCAGTACTTC
>TRBJ1-1|TRBV25-1|-|few
CASSLGPGNTEAFF
TGTGCCAGCAGCCTGGGACCGGGGAACACTGAAGCTTTCTTT
>TRBJ1-2|TRBV7-3|-|-
CASSLTERERGLGYTF
TGTGCCAGCAGCTTAACCGAGAGAGAGCGTGGCCTCGGCTACACCTTC
>TRBJ1-1|TRBV10-1|-|-
CASSPGTEYTEAFF
TGCGCCAGCAGTCCCGGGACGGAGTACACTGAAGCTTTCTTT
>TRBJ1-1|TRBV7-2|-|once
CASSLAGEGTEAFF
TGTGCCAGCAGCTTAGCGGGGGAGGGCACTGAAGCTTTCTTT
>TRBJ1-2|TRBV6-5|TRBD1|-
CASTPLRAGGGYTF
TGTGCCAGCACCCCCCTTCGGGCAGGGGGAGGCTACACCTTC
>TRBJ1-1|TRBV7-8|-|-
CASSWRLGGTEAFF
TGTGCCAGCAGCTGGCGCCTGGGAGGCACTGAAGCTTTCTTT
>TRBJ2-1|TRBV28|TRBD1|-
CASRQTGVSNEQFF
TGTGCCAGCAGGCAGACAGGGGTCTCAAATGAGCAGTTCTTC
>TRBJ2-7|TRBV28|-|-
CASSRAGLSYEQYF
TGTGCCTCCTCCCGGGCTGGCCTTTCCTACGAGCAGTACTTC
>TRBJ1-2|TRBV9|-|-
CASSATTESYGYTF
TGTGCCAGCAGCGCTACAACTGAGTCCTATGGCTACACCTTC
>TRBJ1-1|TRBV5-1|TRBD1|few
CASSFETGGTEAFF
TGCGCCAGCAGCTTCGAGACAGGGGGCACTGAAGCTTTCTTT
>TRBJ2-3|TRBV7-3|-|few
CASSLATYDTQYF
TGTGCCAGCAGCTTGGCCACCTACGATACGCAGTATTTT
>TRBJ2-3|TRBV7-9|-|-
CASSLGAHRGGSTDTQYF
TGTGCCAGCAGCTTAGGGGCCCACCGAGGGGGAAGCACAGATACGCAGTATTTT
>TRBJ2-2|TRBV29-1|TRBD1|-
CSVEGQGAPTGELFF
TGCAGCGTTGAAGGACAGGGGGCCCCCACCGGGGAGCTGTTTTTT
>TRBJ1-2|TRBV18|-|-
CASSPDGNYGYTF
TGTGCCAGCTCCCCGGACGGTAACTATGGCTACACCTTC
>TRBJ2-7|TRBV20-1|-|few
CSASSGYEQYF
TGCAGTGCTAGTTCCGGGTACGAGCAGTACTTC
>TRBJ2-5|TRBV10-3|-|few
CAISERQYQETQYF
TGTGCCATCAGTGAGCGGCAGTACCAAGAGACCCAGTACTTC
>TRBJ1-5|TRBV2|-|few
CASSERGNQPQHF
TGTGCCAGCAGTGAAAGGGGTAATCAGCCCCAGCATTTT
>TRBJ2-5|TRBV7-3|TRBD1|-
CASSPMTGLQETQYF
TGTGCCAGCAGCCCAATGACAGGGCTTCAAGAGACCCAGTACTTC
>TRBJ2-5|TRBV2|-|few
CASKIQGGRETQYF
TGTGCCAGCAAGATACAGGGTGGACGAGAGACCCAGTACTTC
>TRBJ1-1|TRBV5-1|-|few
CASSPAPPRNTEAFF
TGCGCCAGCAGCCCGGCCCCGCCGCGGAACACTGAAGCTTTCTTT
>TRBJ2-1|TRBV28|-|-
CASSLFHEQFF
TGTGCCAGCAGTTTATTCCATGAGCAGTTCTTC
>TRBJ2-2|TRBV19|-|few
CASHKDSSTGELFF
TGTGCCAGCCATAAGGACAGCTCCACCGGGGAGCTGTTTTTT
>TRBJ1-3|TRBV30|-|few
CAWSGAGSGNTIYF
TGTGCCTGGAGTGGAGCGGGCTCTGGAAACACCATATATTTT
>TRBJ2-1|TRBV5-4|-|few
CASSLGGYNEQFF
TGTGCCAGCAGCTTGGGCGGGTACAATGAGCAGTTCTTC
>TRBJ2-7|TRBV5-6|TRBD1|-
CASSLGTGTYEQYF
TGTGCCAGCAGCTTGGGGACAGGGACCTACGAGCAGTACTTC
>TRBJ2-1|TRBV5-6|TRBD1|-
CASRQRQGYNEQFF
TGTGCCAGCAGGCAACGACAGGGGTACAATGAGCAGTTCTTC
>TRBJ1-2|TRBV29-1|-|few
CSVNPGVDYGYTF
TGCAGCGTCAACCCGGGGGTTGACTATGGCTACACCTTC